This TCR beta chain was sequenced for a study of PD-1 blockade in classical Hodgkin lymphoma. Overall study results and limits: The baseline diversity of complete responders showed similarity to that of newly diagnosed patients. Repertoire differences have undefined causes, possibly disease activity or prior therapy. Newly diagnosed patients reportedly had lower baseline TCR diversity than healthy donors.

The CDR3 contains 13 residues. V shed 0 bases and J shed 5 bases, with 8 bases lying between them. Germline V gene lookup returns CDR1 SGHRS and CDR2 YFSETQ. Time point given: cycle 4 day 1 (C4D1), after 5 to 7 weeks of nivolumab. After autologous stem cell transplantation all patients relapsed, and prior brentuximab vedotin exposure differed between cohorts. Progressive disease, partial response or complete response was each patient's best response. Sequenced by immunoSEQ multiplex PCR; TCRdb stores in-frame clones only, minus some. Of tens of thousands of clones in the sample, roughly 89% were seen once. On this clone itself: Its antigen is unidentified.

The source was peripheral blood mononuclear cells (PBMCs), collected before the fourth cycle of nivolumab. The source is a human donor with classical Hodgkin lymphoma. V gene TRBV5-1 combines with J gene TRBJ1-1, with D maybe TRBD1 (5 bases). The CDR3 coding sequence is TGCGCCAGCAGCTTGGGGTGGGGGACTGAAGCTTTCTTT. This sequence encodes CASSLGWGTEAFF. The complete variable domain, with remaining parts taken from reference TRBV5-1 and TRBJ1-1, reads KAGVTQTPRYLIKTRGQQVTLSCSPISGHRSVSWYQQTPGQGLQFLFEYFSETQRNKGNFPGRFSGRQFSNSRSEMNVSTLELGDSALYLCASSLGWGTEAFFGQGTRLTVV.